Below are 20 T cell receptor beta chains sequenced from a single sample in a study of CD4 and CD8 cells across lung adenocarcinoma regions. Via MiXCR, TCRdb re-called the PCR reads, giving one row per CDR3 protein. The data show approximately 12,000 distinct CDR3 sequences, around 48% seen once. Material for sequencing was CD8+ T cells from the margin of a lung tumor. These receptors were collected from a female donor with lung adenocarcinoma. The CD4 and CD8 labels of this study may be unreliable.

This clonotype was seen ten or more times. CDR3 coding DNA: TGTGCCAGCAGTGAATCTCTAGGCTCTGGGGCCAACGTCCTGACTTTC. Translated: CASSESLGSGANVLTF. The V call is TRBV6-1, the J call TRBJ2-6; D unresolved. V lost 2 bases to trimming and J lost 0 bases, with 8 bases between them. Germline V gives CDR1 MNHNS, CDR2 SASEGT. The CDR3 runs to 16 residues.

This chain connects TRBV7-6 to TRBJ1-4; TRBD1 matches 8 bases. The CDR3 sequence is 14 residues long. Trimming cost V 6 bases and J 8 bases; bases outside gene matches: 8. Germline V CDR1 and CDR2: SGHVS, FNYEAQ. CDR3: CASSRDRRGEKLFF. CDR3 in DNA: TGTGCCAGCAGTCGGGACAGGCGGGGCGAAAAACTGTTTTTT.

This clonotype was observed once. DNA for the CDR3: TGTGCCAGCATTAACGGGTGGCCATATGCTGCTGCTAGCACAGATATTCAGTATTTT. This codes for CASINGWPYAAASTDIQYF. The chain couples TRBV6-4 to TRBJ2-3, with D maybe TRBD2 (5 bases). The CDR3 runs to 19 residues. The V end was cut by 7 bases, the J end by 12 bases, with 38 bases between. From germline, CDR1 is MRHNA and CDR2 SNTAGT.

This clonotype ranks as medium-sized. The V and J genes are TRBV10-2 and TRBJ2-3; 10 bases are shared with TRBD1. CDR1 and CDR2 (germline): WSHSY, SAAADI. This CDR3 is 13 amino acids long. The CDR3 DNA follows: TGCGCAGCCGGGACAGGGGACACAGATACGCAGTATTTT. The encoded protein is CAAGTGDTDTQYF.

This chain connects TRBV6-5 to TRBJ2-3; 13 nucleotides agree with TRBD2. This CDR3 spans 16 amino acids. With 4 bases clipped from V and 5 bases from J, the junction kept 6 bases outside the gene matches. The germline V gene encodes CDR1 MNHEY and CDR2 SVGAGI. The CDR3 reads CASSSRLAGGQDTQYF. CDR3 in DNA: TGTGCCAGCAGTTCAAGACTAGCGGGGGGCCAAGATACGCAGTATTTT.

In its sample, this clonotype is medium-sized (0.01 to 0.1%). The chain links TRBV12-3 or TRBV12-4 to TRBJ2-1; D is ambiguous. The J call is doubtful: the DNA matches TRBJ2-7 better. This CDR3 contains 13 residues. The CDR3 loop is CASSLAQTNEQYF. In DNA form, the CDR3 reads TGTGCCAGCAGTTTAGCCCAGACCAACGAGCAGTACTTC.

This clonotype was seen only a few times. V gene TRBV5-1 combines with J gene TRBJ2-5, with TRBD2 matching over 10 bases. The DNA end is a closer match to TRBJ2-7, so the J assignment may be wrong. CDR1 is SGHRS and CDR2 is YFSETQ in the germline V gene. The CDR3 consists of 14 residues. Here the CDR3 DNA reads TGCGCCAGCAGCTTGCTAGCGGGGGCCTACGAGCAGTACTTC. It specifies CASSLLAGAYEQYF.

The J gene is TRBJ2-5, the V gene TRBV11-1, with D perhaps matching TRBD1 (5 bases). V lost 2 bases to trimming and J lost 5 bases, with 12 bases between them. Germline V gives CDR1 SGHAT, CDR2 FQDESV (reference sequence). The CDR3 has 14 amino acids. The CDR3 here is CASSLIGVWETQYF. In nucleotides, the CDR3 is TGTGCCAGCAGCTTAATAGGGGTTTGGGAGACCCAGTACTTC.

CDR3 in amino acids: CSVEGDDTDTQYF. The CDR3 DNA is TGCAGCGTTGAAGGAGATGACACAGATACGCAGTATTTT. The chain is built from TRBV29-1 and TRBJ2-3; D call uncertain. CDR1 is SQVTM and CDR2 is ANQGSEA in the germline V gene. Trimming shortened V by 1 base and J by 2 bases, and 7 bases separated the two germline ends. The length of the CDR3 is 13 residues.

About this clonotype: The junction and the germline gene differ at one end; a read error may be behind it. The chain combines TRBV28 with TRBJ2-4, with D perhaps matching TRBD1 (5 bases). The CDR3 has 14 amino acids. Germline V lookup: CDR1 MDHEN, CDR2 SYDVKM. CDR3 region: CASSFVQGTDMQYF. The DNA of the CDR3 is TGTGCCAGCAGTTTTGTCCAGGGCACAGATATGCAGTATTTC.

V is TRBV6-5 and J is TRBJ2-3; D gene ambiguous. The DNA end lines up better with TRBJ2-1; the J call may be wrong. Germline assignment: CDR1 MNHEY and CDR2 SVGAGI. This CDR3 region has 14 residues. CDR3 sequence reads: CASSYSASGNEQFF. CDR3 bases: TGTGCCAGCAGTTACTCGGCGAGTGGGAATGAGCAGTTCTTC.

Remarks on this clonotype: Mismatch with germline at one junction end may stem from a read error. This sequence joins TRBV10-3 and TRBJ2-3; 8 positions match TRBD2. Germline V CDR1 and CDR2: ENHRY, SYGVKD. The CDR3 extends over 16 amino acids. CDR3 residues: CVIRGIGGGDPDTQYF. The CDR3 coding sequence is TGTGTCATCAGGGGCATCGGGGGGGGGGACCCAGATACGCAGTATTTC.

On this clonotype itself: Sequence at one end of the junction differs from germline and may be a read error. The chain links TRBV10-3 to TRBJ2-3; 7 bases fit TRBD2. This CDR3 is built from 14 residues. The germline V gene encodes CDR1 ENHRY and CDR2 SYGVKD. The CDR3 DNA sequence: TGTGCGGGCAACGGGGGGTCTAGCACAGATACCCAGTATTTC. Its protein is CAGNGGSSTDTQYF.

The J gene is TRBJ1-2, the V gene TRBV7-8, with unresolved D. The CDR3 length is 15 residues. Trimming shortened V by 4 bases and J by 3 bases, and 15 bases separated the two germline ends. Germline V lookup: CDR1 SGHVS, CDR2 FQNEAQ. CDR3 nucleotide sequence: TGTGCCAGCAGCTCCCCTGACGCAAGTCACTATGGCTACACCTTC. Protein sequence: CASSSPDASHYGYTF.

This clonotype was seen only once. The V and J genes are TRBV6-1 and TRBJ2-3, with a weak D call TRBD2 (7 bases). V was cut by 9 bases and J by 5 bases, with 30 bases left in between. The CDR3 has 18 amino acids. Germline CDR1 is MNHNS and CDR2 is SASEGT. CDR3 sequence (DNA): TGTGCCAGTGGGGGAGGCGTCACAGGGCGGGGGCCCAGAGATACGCAGTATTTT. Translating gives CASGGGVTGRGPRDTQYF.

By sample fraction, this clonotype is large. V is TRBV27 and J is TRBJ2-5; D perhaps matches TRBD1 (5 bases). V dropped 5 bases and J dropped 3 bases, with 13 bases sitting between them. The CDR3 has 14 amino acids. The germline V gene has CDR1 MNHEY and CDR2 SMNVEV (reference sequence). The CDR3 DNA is TGTGCCAGCAGTCCCACCAGGGCGAAAGAGACCCAGTACTTC. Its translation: CASSPTRAKETQYF.

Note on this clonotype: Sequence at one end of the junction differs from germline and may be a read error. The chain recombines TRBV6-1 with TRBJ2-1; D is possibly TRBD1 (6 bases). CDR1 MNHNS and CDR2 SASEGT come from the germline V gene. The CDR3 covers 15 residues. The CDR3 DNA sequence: TGTGCCAGCAGACTCCAGGGGACGAGCGGCAATGAGCAGTTTTTC. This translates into CASRLQGTSGNEQFF.

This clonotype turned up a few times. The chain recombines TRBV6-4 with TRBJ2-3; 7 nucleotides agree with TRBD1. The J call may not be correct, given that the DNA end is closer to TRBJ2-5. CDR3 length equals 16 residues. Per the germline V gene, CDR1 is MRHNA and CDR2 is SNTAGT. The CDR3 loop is CASRELGGGSTDTQYF. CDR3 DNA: TGTGCCAGCAGGGAGCTAGGGGGCGGAAGCACAGATACCCAGTACTTC.

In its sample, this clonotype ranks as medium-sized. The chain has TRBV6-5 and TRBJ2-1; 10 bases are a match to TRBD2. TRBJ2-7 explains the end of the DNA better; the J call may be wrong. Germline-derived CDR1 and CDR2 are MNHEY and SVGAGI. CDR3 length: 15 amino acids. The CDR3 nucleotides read TGTGCCAGCAGCTATAGCGGGGGGCAGGGGGACGAGCAGTACTTC. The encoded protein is CASSYSGGQGDEQYF.

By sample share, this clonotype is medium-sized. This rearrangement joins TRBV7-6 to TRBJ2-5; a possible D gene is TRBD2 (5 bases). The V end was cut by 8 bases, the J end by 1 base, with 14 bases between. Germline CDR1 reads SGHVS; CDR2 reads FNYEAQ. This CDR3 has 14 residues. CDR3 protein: CASSVSGLQETQYF. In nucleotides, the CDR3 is TGTGCCAGCTCTGTATCCGGACTCCAAGAGACCCAGTACTTC.